What follows describes a single T cell receptor (beta chain). Authors' data handling: Scientists estimated how many nucleated cells there were by amplifying reference gene primers. This table comes from immunoSEQ multiplex PCR, and its TCRdb copy is limited to in-frame clones, with some not included. D and trimming were read from the DNA, whereas the V and J calls and clone size are those reported in that table. The sample lists approximately 210,000 clones; 70% to 90% were seen once. This sample is drawn from a study of blood T cell repertoires in COVID-19. For the study at large: Material from acute and convalescent COVID-19 was sourced from the United States, Italy and Spain. PBMCs, B-cell-depleted T cells, or T cells provided the cDNA or gDNA that made up the material.

Germline assignment: CDR1 MNHEY and CDR2 SVGAGI. The CDR3 contains 14 residues. Trimming removed 7 bases from V and 9 bases from J; junction bases left unmatched: 8. The sequence was obtained from a woman in her forties with acute or convalescent COVID-19. The rearrangement links TRBV6-5 to TRBJ1-6, with TRBD1 matching over 8 bases. The sample taken for sequencing was peripheral blood. For the CDR3, the DNA is TGTGCCAGCAACAATGGACAGGGTCTTTCACCCCTCCACTTT. Translated, it gives CASNNGQGLSPLHF.